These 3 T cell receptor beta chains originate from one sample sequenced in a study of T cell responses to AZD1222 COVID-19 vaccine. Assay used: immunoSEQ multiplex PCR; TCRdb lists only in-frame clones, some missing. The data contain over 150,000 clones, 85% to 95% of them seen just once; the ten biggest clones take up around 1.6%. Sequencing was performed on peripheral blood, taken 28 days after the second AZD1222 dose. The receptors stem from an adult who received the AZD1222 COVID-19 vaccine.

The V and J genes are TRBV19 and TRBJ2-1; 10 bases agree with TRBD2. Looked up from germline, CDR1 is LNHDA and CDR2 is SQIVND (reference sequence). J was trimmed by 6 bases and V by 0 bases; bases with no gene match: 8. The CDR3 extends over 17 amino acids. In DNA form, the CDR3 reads TGTGCCAGTAGTATAGAGACATTAGCGGGAGGTGGCAATGAGCAGTTCTTC. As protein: CASSIETLAGGGNEQFF. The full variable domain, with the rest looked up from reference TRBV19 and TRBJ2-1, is DGGITQSPKYLFRKEGQNVTLSCEQNLNHDAMYWYRQDPGQGLRLIYYSQIVNDFQKGDIAEGYSVSREKKESFPLTVTSAQKNPTAFYLCASSIETLAGGGNEQFFGPGTRLTVL.

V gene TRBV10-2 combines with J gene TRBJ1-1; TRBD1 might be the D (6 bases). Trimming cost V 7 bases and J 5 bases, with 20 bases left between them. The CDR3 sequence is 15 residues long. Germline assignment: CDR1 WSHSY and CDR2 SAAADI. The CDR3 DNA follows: TGCGCCAGCATCCTCTACAGGGAGGGGACTACTGAAGCTTTCTTT. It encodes CASILYREGTTEAFF.

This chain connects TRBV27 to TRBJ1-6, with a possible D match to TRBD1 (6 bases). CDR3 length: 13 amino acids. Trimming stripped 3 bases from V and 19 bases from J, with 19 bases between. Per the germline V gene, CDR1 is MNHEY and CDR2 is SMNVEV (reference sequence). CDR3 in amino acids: CASSFRQADLKHF. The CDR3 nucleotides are TGTGCCAGCAGTTTCCGACAGGCGGACCTTAAACACTTT.